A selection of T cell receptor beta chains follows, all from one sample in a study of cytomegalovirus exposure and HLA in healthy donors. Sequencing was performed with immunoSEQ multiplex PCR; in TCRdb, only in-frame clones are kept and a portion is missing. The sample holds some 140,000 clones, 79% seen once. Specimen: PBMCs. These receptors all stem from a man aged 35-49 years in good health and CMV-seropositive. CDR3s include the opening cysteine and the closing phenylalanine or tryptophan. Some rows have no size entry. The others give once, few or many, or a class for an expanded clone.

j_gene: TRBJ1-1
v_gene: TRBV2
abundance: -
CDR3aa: CASSVQGGSRVAFF

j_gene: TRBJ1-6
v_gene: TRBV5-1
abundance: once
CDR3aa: CASSLEAQGGSPLHF

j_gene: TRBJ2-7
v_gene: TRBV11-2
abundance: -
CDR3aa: CASSLGRGQYF

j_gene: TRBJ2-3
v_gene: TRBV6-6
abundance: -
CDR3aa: CASSTGVTQYF

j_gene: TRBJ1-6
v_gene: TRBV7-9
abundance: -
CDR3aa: CASSLEGVGSPLHF

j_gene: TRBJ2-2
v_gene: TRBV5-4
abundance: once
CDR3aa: CASTPRYGENTGELFF

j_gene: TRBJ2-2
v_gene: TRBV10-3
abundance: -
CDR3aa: CAISGGVTGELFF

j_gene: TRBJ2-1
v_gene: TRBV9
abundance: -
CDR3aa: CASSSLDNPYYNEQFF

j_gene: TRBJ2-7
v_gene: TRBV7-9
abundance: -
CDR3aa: CASSPRGAGSYEQYF

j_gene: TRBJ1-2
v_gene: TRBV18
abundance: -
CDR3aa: CASSPSSGTPSTF

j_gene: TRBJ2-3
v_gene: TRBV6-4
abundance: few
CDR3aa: CASSDLAGATDTQYF

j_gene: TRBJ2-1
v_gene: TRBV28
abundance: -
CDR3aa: CASSSGLGQVRNEQFF

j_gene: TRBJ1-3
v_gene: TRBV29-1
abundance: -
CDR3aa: CSVEDGRFGDTIYF

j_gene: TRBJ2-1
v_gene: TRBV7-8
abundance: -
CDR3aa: CASSLEPRLAGYNEQFF

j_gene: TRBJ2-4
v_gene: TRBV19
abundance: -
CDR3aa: CASSDLRGPRAKNIQYF

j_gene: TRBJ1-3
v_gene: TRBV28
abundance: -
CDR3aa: CASSLYTAISGNTIYF

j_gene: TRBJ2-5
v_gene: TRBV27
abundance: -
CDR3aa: CASRSRTGREYF

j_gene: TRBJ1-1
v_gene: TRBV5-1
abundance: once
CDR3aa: CASSLEGGETEAFF

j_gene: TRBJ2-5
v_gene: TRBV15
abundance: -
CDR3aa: CATSRDRGTQETQYF

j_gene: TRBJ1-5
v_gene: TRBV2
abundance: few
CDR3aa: CASSGTGIEQPQHF

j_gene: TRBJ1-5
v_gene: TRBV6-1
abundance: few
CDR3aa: CASSEQGANWEPQHF

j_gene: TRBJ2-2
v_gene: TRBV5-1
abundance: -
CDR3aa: CASSLAQGTGELFF

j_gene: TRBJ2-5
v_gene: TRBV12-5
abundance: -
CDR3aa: CASGPAGQETQYF

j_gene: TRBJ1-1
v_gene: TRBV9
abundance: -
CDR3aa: CASSAPGGSEAFF

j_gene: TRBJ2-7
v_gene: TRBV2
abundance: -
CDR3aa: CASGLAGTNEQYF

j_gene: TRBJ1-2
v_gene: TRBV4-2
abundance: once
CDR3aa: CASSQDRSQPYGYTF

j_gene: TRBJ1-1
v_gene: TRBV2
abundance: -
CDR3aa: CASSTLGALNTEAFF

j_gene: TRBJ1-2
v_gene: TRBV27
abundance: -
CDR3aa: CASSLVATNGYTF

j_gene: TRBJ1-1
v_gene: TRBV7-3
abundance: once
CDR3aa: CASSPQGRRTEAFF

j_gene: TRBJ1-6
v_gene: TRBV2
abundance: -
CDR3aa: CASSSGRSGSPLHF

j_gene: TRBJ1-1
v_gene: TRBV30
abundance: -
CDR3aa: CAWSPGTGKTEAFF

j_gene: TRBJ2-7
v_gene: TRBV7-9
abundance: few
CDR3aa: CASSLMSGLAGGYEQYF

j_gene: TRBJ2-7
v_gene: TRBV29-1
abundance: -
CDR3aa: CSVDGLAGVDEQYF

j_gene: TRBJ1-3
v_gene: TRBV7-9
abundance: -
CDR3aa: CASSRDRGSSGNTIYF

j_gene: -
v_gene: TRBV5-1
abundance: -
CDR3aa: CASSLRHEQYF

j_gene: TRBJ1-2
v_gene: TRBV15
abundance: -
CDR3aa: CATSRDRGNYGYTF

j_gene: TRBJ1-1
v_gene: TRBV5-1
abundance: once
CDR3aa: CASSPQGGDTEAFF